The 29 T cell receptor beta chains below come from one sample, sequenced in a study of T cell changes during pregnancy in multiple sclerosis. Data came from immunoSEQ multiplex PCR; TCRdb stores just in-frame clones and leaves some out. The data contain approximately 66,000 clones, around 94% of them singletons. The sequencing used peripheral blood, collected in the third trimester of pregnancy. These receptors were obtained from a female donor in good health, enrolled as a control in a pregnancy study.

The chain employs TRBV4-3 and TRBJ2-3; 10 nucleotides match TRBD1. The CDR3 runs to 15 residues. The V segment lost 3 bases and the J segment 2 bases; nucleotides outside the gene matches: 2. Per the germline V gene, CDR1 is LGHNA and CDR2 is YSLEER. CDR3 residues: CASSHGTGATDTQYF. The CDR3, as DNA: TGCGCCAGCAGCCACGGGACAGGGGCCACAGATACGCAGTATTTT.

The V gene is TRBV7-9, the J gene TRBJ1-2; 8 bases agree with TRBD1. V trimming: 5 bases; J trimming: 8 bases; junction bases outside the gene matches: 13. CDR1 SEHNR and CDR2 FQNEAQ come from the germline V gene (reference sequence). The CDR3 loop spans 15 amino acids. Written as DNA, the CDR3 is TGTGCCAGCAGCCCATACCCGGACAGGGTGGAAGGCTACACCTTC. Translating gives CASSPYPDRVEGYTF.

The CDR3 here is CASSLYRSRGTEAFF. In nucleotides, the CDR3 is TGCGCCAGCAGCTTATACAGGAGCAGGGGTACTGAAGCTTTCTTT. The chain carries TRBV5-1 and TRBJ1-1; a possible D gene is TRBD1 (6 bases). The length of the CDR3 is 15 residues. V gave up 2 bases and J gave up 5 bases, with 16 bases separating them. Per the germline V gene, CDR1 is SGHRS and CDR2 is YFSETQ.

The rearrangement joins TRBV4-3 to TRBJ1-4, with D perhaps matching TRBD1 (6 bases). CDR1 LGHNA and CDR2 YSLEER come from the germline V gene. V gave up 1 base and J gave up 8 bases, with 17 bases separating them. The CDR3 is 16 residues long. The CDR3 DNA reads TGCGCCAGCAGCCAAGGCTGGCCAGGGGTGCGGGAAAAACTGTTTTTT. Translating gives CASSQGWPGVREKLFF.

This clone came up a few times. The chain combines TRBV30 with TRBJ1-1; D remains ambiguous. Germline CDR1 reads GTSNPN; CDR2 reads SVGIG (reference sequence). Trimming stripped 0 bases from V and 1 base from J, with 6 bases between. This CDR3 comprises 13 residues. The CDR3 bases are TGTGCCTGGAGTGTATACGGGAACACTGAAGCTTTCTTT. This encodes CAWSVYGNTEAFF. The whole variable domain, remainder taken from reference TRBV30 and TRBJ1-1, is SQTIHQWPATLVQPVGSPLSLECTVEGTSNPNLYWYRQAAGRGLQLLFYSVGIGQISSEVPQNLSASRPQDRQFILSSKKLLLSDSGFYLCAWSVYGNTEAFFGQGTRLTVV.

This chain joins TRBV28 and TRBJ2-5, with no clear D. Germline V CDR1 and CDR2: MDHEN, SYDVKM. Trimming took off 2 bases at V and 5 bases at J, with 9 bases between the two ends. The CDR3 consists of 13 residues. DNA for the CDR3: TGTGCCAGCAGTTTACCTCTATACGAGACCCAGTACTTC. It codes for CASSLPLYETQYF.

The V and J genes are TRBV29-1 and TRBJ2-5, with TRBD2 as a possible D gene (6 bases). V was pared by 3 bases and J by 8 bases, with 34 bases between. This CDR3 has 19 amino acids. Germline CDR1 is SQVTM and CDR2 is ANQGSEA. CDR3 region: CSVELPPNPLAERGRTQYF. CDR3 in DNA: TGCAGCGTTGAGCTTCCCCCTAACCCTTTAGCGGAGAGGGGAAGAACCCAGTACTTC.

This chain uses TRBV13 with TRBJ2-2, with 13 bases fitting TRBD2. V was clipped by 5 bases and J by 3 bases; unmatched bases: 3. Looked up from germline, CDR1 is PRHDT and CDR2 is FYEKMQ (reference sequence). The CDR3 is 16 amino acids. The CDR3, as DNA: TGTGCCAGCAGCCATACTAGCGGGAGGGACACCGGGGAGCTGTTTTTT. The encoded protein is CASSHTSGRDTGELFF.

In its sample, this clone was seen a few times. This sequence joins TRBV13 and TRBJ2-7, with 9 nucleotides matching TRBD2. J was trimmed by 5 bases and V by 4 bases; bases with no gene match: 9. The CDR3 extends over 15 amino acids. Germline loops: CDR1 PRHDT, CDR2 FYEKMQ (reference sequence). The CDR3 DNA sequence: TGTGCCAGCAGCTCCCTGGGCGGGAGGGCTGACGAGCAGTACTTC. The encoded protein is CASSSLGGRADEQYF.

The J gene is TRBJ1-4, the V gene TRBV5-8; TRBD1 agrees at 7 bases. Losses at the gene ends were 5 bases for V and 0 bases for J; bases not matched to a gene: 7. CDR3 length equals 16 residues. In germline, CDR1 is SGHTS, CDR2 YDEGEE. CDR3 sequence: CASRTGTGATNEKLFF. CDR3 bases: TGTGCCAGCAGGACAGGGACCGGGGCAACTAATGAAAAACTGTTTTTT.

The rearrangement links TRBV7-3 to TRBJ2-5; 11 positions match TRBD2. With 6 bases clipped from V and 5 bases from J, the junction kept 2 bases outside the gene matches. Germline V gene lookup returns CDR1 SGHTA and CDR2 FQGTGA. The CDR3 covers 13 residues. DNA for the CDR3: TGTGCCAGCAGTCCTAGCGGGAGGGAGACCCAGTACTTC. Protein product: CASSPSGRETQYF.

This chain links TRBV30 with TRBJ2-5; perhaps TRBD2 as D (7 bases). The germline V and J ends were trimmed by 5 bases and 5 bases, with 18 bases remaining between them. The CDR3 spans 14 residues. Germline CDR1 is GTSNPN and CDR2 is SVGIG (reference sequence). CDR3 DNA sequence: TGTGCCTGGTCCCTGGGGGGGGCAGGGGAGACCCAGTACTTC. Translation: CAWSLGGAGETQYF.

Comments on this clone: A read error may produce the germline difference seen at one junction end. V and J are TRBV14 and TRBJ2-1; D remains ambiguous. The CDR3 covers 11 residues. The germline CDR1 and CDR2 sequences are SGHDN and FVKESK. For the CDR3, the DNA is TGTGCCAGCAGCCAAGTTCTTGAGAAGTTCTTC. Its protein is CASSQVLEKFF.

This clone was seen just once. V and J are TRBV5-4 and TRBJ2-3; 7 nucleotides line up with TRBD1. V lost 2 bases, J lost 4 bases, and 4 bases stayed unmatched. The germline V gene encodes CDR1 SGHNT and CDR2 YYREEE (reference sequence). This CDR3 has 14 amino acids. The CDR3 coding sequence is TGTGCCAGCAGCTTCACACAGGGGTCAGATACGCAGTATTTT. It codes for CASSFTQGSDTQYF.

The genes are TRBV11-2 and TRBJ1-4; 8 positions match TRBD1. V trimming: 2 bases; J trimming: 8 bases; junction bases outside the gene matches: 1. The CDR3 covers 13 residues. The germline gives CDR1 SGHAT, CDR2 FQNNGV. CDR3 in amino acids: CASSLTGGEKLFF. The DNA for the CDR3 is TGTGCCAGCAGCTTAACAGGGGGAGAAAAACTGTTTTTT.

V and J are TRBV20-1 and TRBJ2-1; D perhaps matches TRBD2 (5 bases). V was trimmed by 3 bases and J by 10 bases, leaving 10 bases between them. This CDR3 region has 11 residues. The V gene's germline CDR1 is DFQATT and CDR2 SNEGSKA (reference sequence). CDR3 sequence (DNA): TGCAGTGCTAGTAGGACTCCGGAGCAGTTCTTC. It is translated as CSASRTPEQFF.

The rearrangement joins TRBV19 to TRBJ2-7; D might be TRBD2 (6 bases). Trimming stripped 6 bases from V and 1 base from J, with 16 bases between. Looked up from germline, CDR1 is LNHDA and CDR2 is SQIVND (reference sequence). This CDR3 is 15 amino acids long. This chain's CDR3 is CASRIRDSRSYEQYF. Here the CDR3 DNA reads TGTGCCAGTAGAATCCGGGACTCCCGGTCCTACGAGCAGTACTTC.

This clone was recorded only once. The rearrangement uses TRBV6-4 and TRBJ2-3; D gene uncertain. Trimming took 6 bases from V and 0 from J, leaving 13 bases between them. This CDR3 contains 15 residues. From germline, CDR1 is MRHNA and CDR2 SNTAGT. This chain's CDR3 is CASRLTASSTDTQYF. The CDR3 bases are TGTGCCAGCAGACTTACAGCCTCTAGCACAGATACGCAGTATTTT.

The genes are TRBV25-1 and TRBJ1-4, with D possibly TRBD1 on 5 matching bases. Trimming removed 3 bases at V and 8 bases at J, with 7 bases between. This CDR3 region has 12 residues. Germline loops: CDR1 MGHDK, CDR2 SYGVNS. CDR3 in amino acids: CASSDRGEKLFF. The CDR3 DNA reads TGTGCCAGCAGTGATAGGGGCGAAAAACTGTTTTTT.

This clone came up once. V is TRBV19 and J is TRBJ1-1; TRBD1 is a possible D gene (6 bases). Germline assignment: CDR1 LNHDA and CDR2 SQIVND (reference sequence). The CDR3 has 15 amino acids. Trimming took off 8 bases at V and 3 bases at J, with 19 bases between the two ends. Here the CDR3 DNA reads TGTGCCAGTTCCGGGACACCCACGGTCCACACTGAAGCTTTCTTT. Amino acids: CASSGTPTVHTEAFF.

In DNA form, the CDR3 reads TGTGCCAGCAGCTCGGAGGGGCGGCAGCCCCAGCATTTT. It specifies CASSSEGRQPQHF. The chain carries TRBV7-2 and TRBJ1-5; possibly TRBD1 for D (5 bases). Germline loops: CDR1 SGHTA, CDR2 FQGNSA. The CDR3 totals 13 residues. Trimming left V 4 bases short and J 7 bases short, with 11 bases between.

The chain has TRBV19 and TRBJ1-5, with TRBD1 matching over 8 bases. This CDR3 spans 17 amino acids. Trimming removed 5 bases from V and 0 bases from J; junction bases left unmatched: 9. CDR1 is LNHDA and CDR2 is SQIVND in the germline V gene (reference sequence). The CDR3 is CASSAAVTGDSNQPQHF. In DNA form, the CDR3 reads TGTGCCAGTAGTGCAGCCGTGACAGGGGATAGCAATCAGCCCCAGCATTTT.

This sequence joins TRBV7-2 and TRBJ2-5; 10 bases fit TRBD1. Germline V gene sequence: CDR1 SGHTA, CDR2 FQGNSA. V shed 5 bases and J 5 bases; nucleotides not matched to a gene: 5. The CDR3 totals 14 residues. CDR3 sequence reads: CASSVMGQGETQYF. Here the CDR3 DNA reads TGTGCCAGCAGCGTAATGGGACAGGGGGAGACCCAGTACTTC.

The rearrangement links TRBV19 to TRBJ2-3, with 10 bases matching TRBD2. This CDR3 contains 16 residues. After removal of 7 bases from V and 2 bases from J, the junction contained 9 bases not matched to a gene. Germline V gives CDR1 LNHDA, CDR2 SQIVND (reference sequence). CDR3 bases: TGTGCCAGTACCCCTCGGGGACTAGCGTACACAGATACGCAGTATTTT. It encodes CASTPRGLAYTDTQYF.

This rearrangement joins TRBV7-9 to TRBJ2-6; TRBD2 might be the D (5 bases). Germline CDR1 reads SEHNR; CDR2 reads FQNEAQ (reference sequence). V was cut by 4 bases and J by 2 bases, with 12 bases left in between. The CDR3 consists of 16 residues. CDR3 bases: TGTGCCAGCAGCTATAAGAGGCGGGCTGGGGCCAACGTCCTGACTTTC. Its protein is CASSYKRRAGANVLTF.

The chain links TRBV11-1 to TRBJ2-1, with D unclear. V gave up 0 bases and J gave up 1 base, with 10 bases separating them. Looked up from germline, CDR1 is SGHAT and CDR2 is FQDESV (reference sequence). The CDR3 is 16 amino acids. CDR3 sequence (DNA): TGTGCCAGCAGCTTAGCGCGTTCTAAGTCCTACAATGAGCAGTTCTTC. This codes for CASSLARSKSYNEQFF.

The V and J genes are TRBV19 and TRBJ1-6, with TRBD1 matching 12 bases. CDR3 length equals 14 residues. Per the germline V gene, CDR1 is LNHDA and CDR2 is SQIVND (reference sequence). After removal of 6 bases from V and 9 bases from J, the junction contained 3 bases not matched to a gene. CDR3 amino acids: CASRPGQGASPLHF. CDR3 sequence (DNA): TGTGCCAGTAGGCCGGGACAGGGGGCTTCACCCCTCCACTTT.

The rearrangement uses TRBV7-9 and TRBJ2-5, with 7 bases lining up with TRBD1. Per germline, CDR1 SEHNR and CDR2 FQNEAQ (reference sequence). CDR3 length equals 15 residues. J was trimmed by 4 bases and V by 8 bases; bases with no gene match: 13. CDR3 DNA: TGTGCCAGCCGACCTAAGACAGGGACCAGAGAGACCCAGTACTTC. Its protein is CASRPKTGTRETQYF.

The J gene is TRBJ2-3, the V gene TRBV5-1; 10 bases match TRBD2. Trimming cost V 4 bases and J 5 bases; bases outside gene matches: 13. The CDR3 sequence is 17 residues long. Germline assignment: CDR1 SGHRS and CDR2 YFSETQ. The DNA of the CDR3 is TGCGCCAGCAGCGACCAAGCGGGGGGGCCTCTGGTAGATACGCAGTATTTT. It yields the protein CASSDQAGGPLVDTQYF.